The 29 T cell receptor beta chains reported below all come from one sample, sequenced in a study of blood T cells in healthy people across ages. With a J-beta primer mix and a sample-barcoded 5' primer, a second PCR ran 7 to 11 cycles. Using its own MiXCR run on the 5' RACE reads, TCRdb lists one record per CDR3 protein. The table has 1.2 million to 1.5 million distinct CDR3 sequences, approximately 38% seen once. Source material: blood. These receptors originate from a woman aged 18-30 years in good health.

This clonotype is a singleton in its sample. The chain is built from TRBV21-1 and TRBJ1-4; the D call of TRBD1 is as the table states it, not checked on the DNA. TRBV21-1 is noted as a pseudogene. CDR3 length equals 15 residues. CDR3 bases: TGTGCCAGCAGGAACCGGGAAATTATGAATGAAAAACTGTTTTTT. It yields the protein CASRNREIMNEKLFF.

The CDR3 region has the DNA TGTGCCAGCAGGGGGACTGCGAGCTATGGCTACACCTTC. The encoded protein is CASRGTASYGYTF. J is TRBJ1-2 and V is TRBV6-1; possibly TRBD1 for D (5 bases). V was clipped by 6 bases and J by 4 bases, with 12 bases between them. There are 13 residues in the CDR3. Germline V gene data show CDR1 as MNHNS and CDR2 as SASEGT.

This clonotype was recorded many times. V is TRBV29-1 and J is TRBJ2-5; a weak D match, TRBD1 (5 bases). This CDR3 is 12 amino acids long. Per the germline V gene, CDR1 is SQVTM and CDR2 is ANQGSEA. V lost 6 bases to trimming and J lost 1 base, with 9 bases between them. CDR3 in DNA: TGCAGCGTGACCAGGGTCCAAGAGACCCAGTACTTC. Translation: CSVTRVQETQYF.

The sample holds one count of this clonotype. Written as DNA, the CDR3 is TGTGCCAGCAGTTTTAGGGGTCTCCGTTTTAATCAGCCCCAGCATTTT. Its translation is CASSFRGLRFNQPQHF. This chain joins TRBV12-3 or TRBV12-4 and TRBJ1-5, with D possibly being TRBD1 (5 bases). The CDR3 totals 16 residues. Deletions cut 3 bases from V and 4 bases from J, with 16 bases between.

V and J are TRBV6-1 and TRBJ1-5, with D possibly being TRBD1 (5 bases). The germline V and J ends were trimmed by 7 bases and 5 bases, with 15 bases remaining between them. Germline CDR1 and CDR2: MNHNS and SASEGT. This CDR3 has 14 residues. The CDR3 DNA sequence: TGTGCCAGCACCGGGACCCCGTGGGATCAGCCCCAGCATTTT. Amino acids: CASTGTPWDQPQHF.

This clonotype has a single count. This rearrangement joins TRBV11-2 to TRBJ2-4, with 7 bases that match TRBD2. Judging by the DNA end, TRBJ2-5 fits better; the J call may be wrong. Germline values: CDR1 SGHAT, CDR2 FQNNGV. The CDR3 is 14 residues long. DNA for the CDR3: TGTGCCAGCAACATCCGGGGGGTGGTTGAGACCCAGTACTTC. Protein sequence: CASNIRGVVETQYF.

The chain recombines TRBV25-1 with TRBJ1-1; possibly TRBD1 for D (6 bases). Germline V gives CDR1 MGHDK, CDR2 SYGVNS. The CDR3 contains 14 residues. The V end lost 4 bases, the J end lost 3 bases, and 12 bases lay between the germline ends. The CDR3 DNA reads TGTGCCAGCAGTGCACCAGGGGTGGACACTGAAGCTTTCTTT. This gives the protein CASSAPGVDTEAFF.

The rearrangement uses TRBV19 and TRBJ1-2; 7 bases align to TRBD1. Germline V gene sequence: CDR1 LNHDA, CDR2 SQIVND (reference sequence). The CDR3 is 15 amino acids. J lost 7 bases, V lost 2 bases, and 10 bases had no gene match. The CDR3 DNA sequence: TGTGCCAGTAGTATACCGTCGACAGGGTCGGTTGGCTACACCTTC. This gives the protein CASSIPSTGSVGYTF.

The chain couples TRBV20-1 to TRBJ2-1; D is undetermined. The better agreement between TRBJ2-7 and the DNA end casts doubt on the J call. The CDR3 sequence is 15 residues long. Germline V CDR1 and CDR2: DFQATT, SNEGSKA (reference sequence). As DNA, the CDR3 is TGCAGTGCTCCCTCCCGGACGGTCTCCTACAATGAGCAGTACTTC. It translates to CSAPSRTVSYNEQYF.

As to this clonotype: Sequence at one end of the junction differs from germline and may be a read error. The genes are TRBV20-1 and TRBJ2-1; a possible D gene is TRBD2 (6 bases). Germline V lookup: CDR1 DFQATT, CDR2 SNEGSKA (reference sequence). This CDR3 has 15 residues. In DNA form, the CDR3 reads TGCAGCGCTAAAACTGGACTACTTACTTACAATGAGCAGTTCTTC. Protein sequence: CSAKTGLLTYNEQFF.

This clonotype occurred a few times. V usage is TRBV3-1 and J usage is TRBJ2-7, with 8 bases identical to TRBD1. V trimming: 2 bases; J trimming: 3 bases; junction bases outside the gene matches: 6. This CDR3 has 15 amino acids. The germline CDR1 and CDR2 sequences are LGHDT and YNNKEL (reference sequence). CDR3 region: CASSQKGQGFYEQYF. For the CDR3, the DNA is TGTGCCAGCAGCCAAAAAGGACAGGGTTTCTACGAGCAGTACTTC.

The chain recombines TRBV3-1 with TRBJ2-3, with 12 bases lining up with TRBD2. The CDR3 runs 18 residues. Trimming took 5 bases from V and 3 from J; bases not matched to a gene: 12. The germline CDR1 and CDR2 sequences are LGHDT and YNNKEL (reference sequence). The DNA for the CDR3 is TGTGCCAGCAGCTCTCCTAGCGGGGGGGCCATAAGGACAGATACGCAGTATTTT. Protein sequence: CASSSPSGGAIRTDTQYF.

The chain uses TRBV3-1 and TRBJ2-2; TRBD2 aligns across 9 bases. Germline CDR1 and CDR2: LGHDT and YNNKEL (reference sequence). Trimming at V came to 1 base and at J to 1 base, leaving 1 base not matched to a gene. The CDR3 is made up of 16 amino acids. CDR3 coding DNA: TGTGCCAGCAGCCAAGGCGGGAGGGTGAACACCGGGGAGCTGTTTTTT. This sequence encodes CASSQGGRVNTGELFF.

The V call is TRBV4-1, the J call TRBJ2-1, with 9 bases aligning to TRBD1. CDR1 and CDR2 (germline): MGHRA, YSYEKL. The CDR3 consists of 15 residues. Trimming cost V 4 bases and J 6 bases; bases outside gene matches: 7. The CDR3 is CASSPQGAFINEQFF. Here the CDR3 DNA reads TGCGCCAGCAGCCCACAGGGGGCATTCATCAATGAGCAGTTCTTC.

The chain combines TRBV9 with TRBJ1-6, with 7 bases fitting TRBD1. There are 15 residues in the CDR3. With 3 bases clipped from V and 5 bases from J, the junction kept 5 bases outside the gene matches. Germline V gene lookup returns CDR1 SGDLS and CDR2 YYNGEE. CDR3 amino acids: CASSERQGDNSPLHF. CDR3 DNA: TGTGCCAGCAGCGAACGACAGGGAGATAATTCACCCCTCCACTTT. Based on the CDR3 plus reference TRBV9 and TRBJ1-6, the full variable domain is DSGVTQTPKHLITATGQRVTLRCSPRSGDLSVYWYQQSLDQGLQFLIQYYNGEERAKGNILERFSAQQFPDLHSELNLSSLELGDSALYFCASSERQGDNSPLHFGNGTRLTVT.

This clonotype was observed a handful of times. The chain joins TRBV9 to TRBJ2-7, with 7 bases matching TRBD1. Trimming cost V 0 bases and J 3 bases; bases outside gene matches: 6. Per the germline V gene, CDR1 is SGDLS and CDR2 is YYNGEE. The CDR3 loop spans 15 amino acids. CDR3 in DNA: TGTGCCAGCAGCGTAGATGTGGGACAGAGCTACGAGCAGTACTTC. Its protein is CASSVDVGQSYEQYF.

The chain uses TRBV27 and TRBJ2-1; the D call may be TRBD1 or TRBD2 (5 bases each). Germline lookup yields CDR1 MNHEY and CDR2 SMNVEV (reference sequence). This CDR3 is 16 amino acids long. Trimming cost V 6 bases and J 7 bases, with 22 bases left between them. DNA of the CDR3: TGTGCCAGCAGCAGAACCGAACCGAGGGGCGGGAATGAGCAGTTCTTC. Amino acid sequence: CASSRTEPRGGNEQFF.

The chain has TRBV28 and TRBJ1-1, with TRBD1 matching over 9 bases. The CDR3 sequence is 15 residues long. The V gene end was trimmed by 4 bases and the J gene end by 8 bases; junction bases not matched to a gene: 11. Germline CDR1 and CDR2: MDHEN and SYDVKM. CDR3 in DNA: TGTGCCAGCAGTTCTGGGGACAGGGTCGGGCCCGAAGCTTTCTTT. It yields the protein CASSSGDRVGPEAFF.

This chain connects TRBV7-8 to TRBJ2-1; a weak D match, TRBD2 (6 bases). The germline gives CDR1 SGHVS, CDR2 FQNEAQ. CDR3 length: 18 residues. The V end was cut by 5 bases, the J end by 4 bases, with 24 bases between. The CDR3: CASSPGVAGSQAYNEQFF. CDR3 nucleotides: TGTGCCAGCAGCCCAGGAGTGGCGGGGAGCCAGGCATACAATGAGCAGTTCTTC.

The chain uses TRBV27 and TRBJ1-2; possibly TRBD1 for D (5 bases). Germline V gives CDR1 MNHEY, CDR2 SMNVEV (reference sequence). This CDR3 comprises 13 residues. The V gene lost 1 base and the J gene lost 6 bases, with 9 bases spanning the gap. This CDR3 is CASSLWGGDGYTF. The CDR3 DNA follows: TGTGCCAGCAGTTTATGGGGGGGTGATGGCTACACCTTC.

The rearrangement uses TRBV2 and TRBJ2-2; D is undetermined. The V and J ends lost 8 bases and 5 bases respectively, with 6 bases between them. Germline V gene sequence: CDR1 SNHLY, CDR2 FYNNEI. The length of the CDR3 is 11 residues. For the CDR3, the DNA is TGTGCCAGCGACGGTACCGGGGAGCTGTTTTTT. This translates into CASDGTGELFF.

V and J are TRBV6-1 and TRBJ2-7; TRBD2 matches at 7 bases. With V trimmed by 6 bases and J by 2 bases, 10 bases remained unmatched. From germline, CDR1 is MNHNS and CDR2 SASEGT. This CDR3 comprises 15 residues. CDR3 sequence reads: CASSSTPAGTYEQYF. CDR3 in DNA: TGTGCCAGCAGCTCGACCCCAGCGGGAACCTACGAGCAGTACTTC.

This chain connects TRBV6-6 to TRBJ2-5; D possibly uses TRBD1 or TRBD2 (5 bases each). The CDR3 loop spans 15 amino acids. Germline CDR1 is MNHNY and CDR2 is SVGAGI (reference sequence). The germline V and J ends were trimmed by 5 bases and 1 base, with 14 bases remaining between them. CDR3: CASSRIRDPQETQYF. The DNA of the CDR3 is TGTGCCAGCAGTCGGATCCGGGACCCCCAAGAGACCCAGTACTTC.

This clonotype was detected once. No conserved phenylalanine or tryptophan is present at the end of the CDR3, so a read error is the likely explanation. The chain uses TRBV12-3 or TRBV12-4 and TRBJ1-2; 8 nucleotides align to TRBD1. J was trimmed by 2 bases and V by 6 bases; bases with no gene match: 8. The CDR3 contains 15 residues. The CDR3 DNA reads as TGTGCCAGCAGGACAGGGGATAAGGCCAACTATGGCTACACCTCC. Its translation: CASRTGDKANYGYTS.

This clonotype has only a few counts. CDR3 loop: CASSDENSHLYGYTF. CDR3 sequence (DNA): TGTGCCAGCAGTGACGAAAACAGCCACCTTTATGGCTACACCTTC. The rearrangement links TRBV25-1 to TRBJ1-2; D unresolved. CDR3 length: 15 amino acids. Trimming removed 3 bases from V and 5 bases from J, with 16 bases in between. Germline V gene data show CDR1 as MGHDK and CDR2 as SYGVNS.

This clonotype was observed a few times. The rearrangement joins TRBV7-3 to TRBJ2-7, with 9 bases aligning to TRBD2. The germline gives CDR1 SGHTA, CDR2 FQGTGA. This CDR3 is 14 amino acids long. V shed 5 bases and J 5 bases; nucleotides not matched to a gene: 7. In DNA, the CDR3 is TGTGCCAGCAGCACGGCGGGAGGGGTGGACGAGCAGTACTTC. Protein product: CASSTAGGVDEQYF.

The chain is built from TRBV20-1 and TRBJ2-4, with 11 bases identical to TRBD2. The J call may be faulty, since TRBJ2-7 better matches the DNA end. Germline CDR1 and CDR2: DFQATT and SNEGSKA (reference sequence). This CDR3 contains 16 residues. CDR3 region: CSARGLLAGDSYEQYF. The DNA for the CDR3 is TGCAGTGCTAGAGGCCTACTAGCGGGGGACTCCTACGAGCAGTACTTC.

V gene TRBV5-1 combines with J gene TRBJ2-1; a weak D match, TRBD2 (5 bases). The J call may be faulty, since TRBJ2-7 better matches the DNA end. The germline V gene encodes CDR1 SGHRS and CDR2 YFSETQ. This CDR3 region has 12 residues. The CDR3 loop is CASKIAPNEQYF. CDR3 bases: TGCGCCAGCAAAATAGCGCCCAATGAGCAGTACTTC.

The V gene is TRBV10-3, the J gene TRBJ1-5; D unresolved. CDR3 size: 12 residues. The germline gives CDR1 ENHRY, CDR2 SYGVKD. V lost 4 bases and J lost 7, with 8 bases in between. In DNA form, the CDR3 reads TGTGCCATCAGTGGGGTGGGGCAGCCCCAGCATTTT. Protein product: CAISGVGQPQHF.